Listed here is a single TCR beta chain. What it binds is not known. Intraepithelial and lamina propria lymphocytes were released after the graft tissue was processed. The sample is drawn from a study of graft-versus-host responses after intestinal transplantation. Study-level results: Present in recipient marrow, GvH clones included some that appeared first in ileum or blood.

TCRdb's table, derived via immunoSEQ multiplex PCR, lists solely in-frame clones and lacks some. Seen here are 50,000 to 75,000 clones, around nine tenths observed once, and the top ten hold about 1.7%. There are 12 residues in the CDR3. V shed 0 bases and J shed 8 bases, with 6 bases lying between them. CDR1 and CDR2 from the germline V gene are SGHKS and YYEKEE (reference sequence). Sequenced material: ileum tissue, taken approximately 370 days after transplant. The chain carries TRBV5-5 and TRBJ2-1; D call uncertain. The TCR sequence derives from a human patient who received an intestinal transplant, so some T cells may come from the graft donor. CDR3 amino acids: CASSLVSDEQFF. CDR3 in DNA: TGTGCCAGCAGCTTGGTAAGTGATGAGCAGTTCTTC.